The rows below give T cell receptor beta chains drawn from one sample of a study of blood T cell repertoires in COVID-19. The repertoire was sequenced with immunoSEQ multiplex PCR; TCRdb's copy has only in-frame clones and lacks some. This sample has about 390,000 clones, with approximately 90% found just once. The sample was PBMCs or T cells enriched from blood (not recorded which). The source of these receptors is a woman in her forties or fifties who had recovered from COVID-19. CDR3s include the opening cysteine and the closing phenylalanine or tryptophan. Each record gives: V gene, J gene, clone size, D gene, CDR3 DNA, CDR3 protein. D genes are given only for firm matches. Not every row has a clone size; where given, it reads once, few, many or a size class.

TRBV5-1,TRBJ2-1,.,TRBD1,TGCGCCAGCAGCTCAGGGGGTAGGTCCTACAATGAGCAGTTCTTC,CASSSGGRSYNEQFF
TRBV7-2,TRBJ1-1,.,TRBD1,TGTGCCAGCAGCCGCTGGGACAGGGGGCTGAGGGACACTGAAGCTTTCTTT,CASSRWDRGLRDTEAFF
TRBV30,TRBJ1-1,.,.,TGTGCCTGGAGTGTGAGTAGTTTCGCTTTCTTT,CAWSVSSFAFF
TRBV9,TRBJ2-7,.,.,TGTGCCAGCAGCGTAGCTGGTCAGGGGAACGACGAGCAGTACTTC,CASSVAGQGNDEQYF
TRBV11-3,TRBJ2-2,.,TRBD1,TGTGCCAGCAGCTCCCGGACAGGGACGCCAACCGGGGAGCTGTTTTTT,CASSSRTGTPTGELFF
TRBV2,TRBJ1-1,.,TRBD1,TGTGCCAGCAGTGAAAACTTTCCAGGGGGCACTGAAGCTTTCTTT,CASSENFPGGTEAFF
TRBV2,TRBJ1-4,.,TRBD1,TGTGCCAGCAGTGGGGGGACAGGGCTCGAAAAACTGTTTTTT,CASSGGTGLEKLFF
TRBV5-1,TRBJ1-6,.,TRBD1,TGCGCCAGCAGCTTAGAGGGGGCTGGTGTCTATAATTCACCCCTCCACTTT,CASSLEGAGVYNSPLHF
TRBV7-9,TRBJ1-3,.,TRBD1,TGTGCCAGCAGCCCAACAGGGGCTGGAAACACCATATATTTT,CASSPTGAGNTIYF
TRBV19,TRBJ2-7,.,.,TGTGCCAGCCAGACAGAGAGCTCCTACGAGCAGTACTTC,CASQTESSYEQYF
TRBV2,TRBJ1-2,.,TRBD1,TGTGCCATAGGGGGGGGACAGGGATATGGCTACACCTTC,CAIGGGQGYGYTF
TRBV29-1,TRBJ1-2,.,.,TGCAGCGTTGGGGACTGGGGGTCTGGCTACACCTTC,CSVGDWGSGYTF
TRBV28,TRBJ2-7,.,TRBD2,TGTGCCAGCAGTTCAGCGGGGGGGCCCTACGAGCAGTACTTC,CASSSAGGPYEQYF
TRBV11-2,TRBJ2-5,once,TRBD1,TGTGCCAGCAGCTTAGGGGGCCAGGGGGCGGAAGAGACCCAGTACTTC,CASSLGGQGAEETQYF
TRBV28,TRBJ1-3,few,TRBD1,TGTGCCAGCAGTGGACAGGGGAGGCCTGGAAACACCATATATTTT,CASSGQGRPGNTIYF
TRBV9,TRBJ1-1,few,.,TGTGCCAGCAGCCGCTTAGGGGCTGAGACTGAAGCTTTCTTT,CASSRLGAETEAFF
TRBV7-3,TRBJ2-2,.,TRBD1,TGTGCCAGCAGCCGAGAAGGGACAGCGATGAACACCGGGGAGCTGTTTTTT,CASSREGTAMNTGELFF
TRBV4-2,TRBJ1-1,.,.,TGTGCCAGCAGCCATTCTGGAGACGGGACTGAAGCTTTCTTT,CASSHSGDGTEAFF
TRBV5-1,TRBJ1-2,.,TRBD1,TGCGCCAGCAGGTCGACAGGGCTCTGGGATGGCTACACCTTC,CASRSTGLWDGYTF
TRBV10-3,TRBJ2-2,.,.,TGTGCCATCAGTGAGTCGGGGCAGACCTACACCGGGGAGCTGTTTTTT,CAISESGQTYTGELFF
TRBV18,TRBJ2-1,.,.,TGTGCCAGCTCACCACAGGCGCAGACATCAAAGGACAATGAGCAGTTCTTC,CASSPQAQTSKDNEQFF
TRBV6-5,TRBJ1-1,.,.,TGTGCCAGCAGTCCCCAGTGGAACTCGGGGACTGAAGCTTTCTTT,CASSPQWNSGTEAFF
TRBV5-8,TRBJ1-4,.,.,TGTGCCAGCAGCTTGCTCAGGGGCACTAATGAAAAACTGTTTTTT,CASSLLRGTNEKLFF
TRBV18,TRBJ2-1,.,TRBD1,TGTGCCAGCTCCCCAGATGGGACAGGGGGCGATGAGCAGTTCTTC,CASSPDGTGGDEQFF
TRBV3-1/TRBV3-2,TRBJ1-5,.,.,TGTGCCAGCAGCCAAGCTCAGGCGACTCAGCCCCAGCATTTT,CASSQAQATQPQHF
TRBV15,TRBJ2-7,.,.,TGTGCCACCAGCAGGACAGACAGCTCCTACGAGCAGTACTTC,CATSRTDSSYEQYF
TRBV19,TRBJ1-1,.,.,TGTGCCAGTAAGATGTGGGAGTCGAACACTGAAGCTTTCTTT,CASKMWESNTEAFF
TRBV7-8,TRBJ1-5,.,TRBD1,TGTGCCAGCAGTAACTCGAGACAGGGGGCGCTTGGATTCTCAAATCAGCCCCAGCATTTT,CASSNSRQGALGFSNQPQHF
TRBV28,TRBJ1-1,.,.,TGTGCCAGCAGTTACACATTAAACACTGAAGCTTTCTTT,CASSYTLNTEAFF
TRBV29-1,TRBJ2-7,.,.,TGCAGCGTCGCCCGGACCCTCCCCACTAGCGAGCAGTACTTC,CSVARTLPTSEQYF
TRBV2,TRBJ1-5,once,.,TGTGCCAGCACCGGCAGGGGATATCAGCCCCAGCATTTT,CASTGRGYQPQHF
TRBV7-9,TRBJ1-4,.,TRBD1,TGTGCCAGCAGCAGAACAGGGGATGAAAAACTGTTTTTT,CASSRTGDEKLFF
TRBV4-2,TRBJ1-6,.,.,TGTGCCAGCAGCCGCCGAGAGGGCAGACAAAATTCACCCCTCCACTTT,CASSRREGRQNSPLHF
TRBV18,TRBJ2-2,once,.,TGTGCCAGCTCCCCTAGTCGGAGGGCAAACACCGGGGAGCTGTTTTTT,CASSPSRRANTGELFF
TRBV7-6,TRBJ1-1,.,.,TGTGCCAGCACCGCGAACATAGAAGGGGAAGGCACTGAAGCTTTCTTT,CASTANIEGEGTEAFF
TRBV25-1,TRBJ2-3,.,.,TGTGCCAGCAGTGGGGGGCAAACAGATACGCAGTATTTT,CASSGGQTDTQYF
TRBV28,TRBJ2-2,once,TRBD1,TGTGCCAGCAGTGTGACAGGGGACACCGGGGAGCTGTTTTTT,CASSVTGDTGELFF
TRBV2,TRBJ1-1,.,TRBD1,TGTGCCAGCAGCGTCGACAGGGGTGAAGCTTTCTTT,CASSVDRGEAFF
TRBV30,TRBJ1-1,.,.,TGTGCCTGGAGTCCCAAGGGGATGAACACTGAAGCTTTCTTT,CAWSPKGMNTEAFF
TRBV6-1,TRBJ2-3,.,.,TGTGCCAGCAGTGATTCTGGCGGAGGGCGCCGCACAGATACGCAGTATTTT,CASSDSGGGRRTDTQYF
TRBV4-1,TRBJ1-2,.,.,TGCGCCAGCAGCCCCTCGGTAAGGGGTTTGGCCTATGGCTACACCTTC,CASSPSVRGLAYGYTF
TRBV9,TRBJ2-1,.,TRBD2,TGTGCCAGCAGCACCAGCGGGGGCTCCTACAATGAGCAGTTCTTC,CASSTSGGSYNEQFF
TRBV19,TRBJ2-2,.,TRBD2,TGTGCCAGTAGTATCGGGACTAGCGAAGGAGTCGACGGGGAGCTGTTTTTT,CASSIGTSEGVDGELFF
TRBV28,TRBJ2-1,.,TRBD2,TGTGCCAGCAAAAGCGGGGTGATCAATGAGCAGTTCTTC,CASKSGVINEQFF
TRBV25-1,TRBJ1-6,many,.,TGTGCCAGCAGTGGGCGAGGACAGCCCTCACCCCTCCACTTT,CASSGRGQPSPLHF